Following are 15 T cell receptor beta chains from one sample sequenced in a study of blood T cell repertoires in COVID-19. Repertoires were generated with immunoSEQ multiplex PCR, while TCRdb's copy carries only in-frame clones and drops some. The table records fewer than 200,000 clones, around 82% of them present only once. The sequenced material came from peripheral blood. The receptors here all came from a man in his 60s who had recovered from COVID-19.

This chain connects TRBV6-5 to TRBJ2-3; 9 bases match TRBD2. Unmatched junction bases numbered 2, after V lost 0 bases and J lost 4 bases. The germline V gene encodes CDR1 MNHEY and CDR2 SVGAGI. The CDR3 runs 15 residues. CDR3 sequence (DNA): TGTGCCAGCAGTTACTCTAGCGGGGGTTCAGATACGCAGTATTTT. This sequence encodes CASSYSSGGSDTQYF.

This chain joins TRBV27 and TRBJ2-3, with 14 bases that match TRBD2. There are 16 residues in the CDR3. Looked up from germline, CDR1 is MNHEY and CDR2 is SMNVEV (reference sequence). J was trimmed by 2 bases and V by 7 bases; bases with no gene match: 5. This CDR3 reads CASTRTSGGFTDTQYF. The CDR3 coding sequence is TGTGCCAGCACTCGGACTAGCGGGGGGTTCACAGATACGCAGTATTTT.

On this clone: The same CDR3 can be traced to other DNA sequences in this sample. The chain combines TRBV19 with TRBJ1-5; a possible D gene is TRBD1 (5 bases). The CDR3 runs to 15 residues. Germline V CDR1 and CDR2: LNHDA, SQIVND (reference sequence). V lost 4 bases, J lost 1 base, and 11 bases lay in between. Here the CDR3 DNA reads TGTGCCAGTAGTACCGGGGGAGGAAGCAATCAGCCCCAGCATTTT. It specifies CASSTGGGSNQPQHF.

The rearrangement links TRBV6-5 to TRBJ2-7, with 8 bases lining up with TRBD1. V was pared by 10 bases and J by 2 bases, with 4 bases of the junction left unmatched. CDR1 and CDR2 from the germline V gene are MNHEY and SVGAGI. This CDR3 region has 12 residues. CDR3 sequence: CATSQGAYEQYF. For the CDR3, the DNA is TGTGCCACTTCACAGGGGGCCTACGAGCAGTACTTC.

J is TRBJ2-2 and V is TRBV2, with TRBD1 as a possible D gene (6 bases). Germline CDR1 reads SNHLY; CDR2 reads FYNNEI. Trimming took 6 bases from V and 2 from J, leaving 7 bases between them. This CDR3 comprises 13 residues. In DNA form, the CDR3 reads TGTGCCAGCAGGGACAGAAACACCGGGGAGCTGTTTTTT. It codes for CASRDRNTGELFF.

The genes are TRBV24-1 and TRBJ2-5; D gene unclear. Germline values: CDR1 KGHDR, CDR2 SFDVKD. The CDR3 length is 11 residues. The V end was cut by 6 bases, the J end by 3 bases, with 4 bases between. Here the CDR3 reads CATSREETQYF. Here the CDR3 DNA reads TGTGCCACCAGTCGAGAAGAGACCCAGTACTTC.

The CDR3 protein is CSVTDSGANVLTF. The CDR3 coding sequence is TGCAGCGTCACTGACTCTGGGGCCAACGTCCTGACTTTC. The gene calls are TRBV29-1 and TRBJ2-6; D is uncertain. In germline, CDR1 is SQVTM, CDR2 ANQGSEA. There are 13 residues in the CDR3. V was clipped by 6 bases and J by 0 bases, with 6 bases between them.

This chain uses TRBV5-1 with TRBJ1-1, with D possibly TRBD1 on 5 matching bases. V dropped 1 base and J dropped 5 bases, with 12 bases sitting between them. The CDR3 has 14 amino acids. Germline CDR1 and CDR2: SGHRS and YFSETQ. CDR3 DNA sequence: TGCGCCAGCAGCTTGTCCGCGGGGGTTACTGAAGCTTTCTTT. It encodes CASSLSAGVTEAFF.

The V call is TRBV2, the J call TRBJ1-6, with TRBD1 matching 7 bases. CDR1 SNHLY and CDR2 FYNNEI come from the germline V gene. Unmatched junction bases numbered 1, after V lost 2 bases and J lost 3 bases. This CDR3 has 15 amino acids. The CDR3 protein is CASSETGDYNSPLHF. For the CDR3, the DNA is TGTGCCAGCAGTGAAACAGGGGACTATAATTCACCCCTCCACTTT.

V and J are TRBV27 and TRBJ1-2; TRBD1 might be the D (6 bases). Germline CDR1 MNHEY, CDR2 SMNVEV (reference sequence). The CDR3 loop spans 14 amino acids. V gave up 6 bases and J gave up 7 bases, with 18 bases separating them. CDR3 in amino acids: CASRDTGTLGGYTF. The CDR3 nucleotides read TGTGCCAGCAGGGATACAGGGACCTTGGGTGGCTACACCTTC.

As to this clone: The sample contains more than one DNA sequence encoding this CDR3. V usage is TRBV6-5 and J usage is TRBJ2-7, with 12 bases identical to TRBD2. Germline V CDR1 and CDR2: MNHEY, SVGAGI. There are 15 residues in the CDR3. V dropped 6 bases and J dropped 2; count of bases not matched to a gene: 5. The DNA for the CDR3 is TGTGCCAGCAGCCCGCCTAGCGGGGGGGCCTACGAGCAGTACTTC. It encodes CASSPPSGGAYEQYF.

In its sample, this clone was seen once. This chain uses TRBV5-6 with TRBJ1-3; D remains unclear. Trimming stripped 0 bases from V and 2 bases from J, with 9 bases between. Germline lookup yields CDR1 SGHDT and CDR2 YYEEEE. The CDR3 is made up of 15 amino acids. The chain's CDR3 is CASSLGPGAGNTIYF. CDR3 coding DNA: TGTGCCAGCAGCTTGGGCCCGGGTGCTGGAAACACCATATATTTT.

V gene TRBV19 combines with J gene TRBJ2-2; D not certain. CDR1 LNHDA and CDR2 SQIVND come from the germline V gene (reference sequence). V was pared by 7 bases and J by 0 bases, with 12 bases between. The CDR3 is 15 amino acids. The CDR3 reads CASKFGRTNTGELFF. As DNA, the CDR3 is TGTGCCAGTAAGTTTGGGCGAACGAACACCGGGGAGCTGTTTTTT.

The J gene is TRBJ2-6, the V gene TRBV7-9, with D possibly TRBD2 on 5 matching bases. CDR3 length: 16 residues. The germline CDR1 and CDR2 sequences are SEHNR and FQNEAQ (reference sequence). V lost 5 bases to trimming and J lost 0 bases, with 11 bases between them. The CDR3 DNA follows: TGTGCCAGCAGCAGTCCGGGGTTCTCTGGGGCCAACGTCCTGACTTTC. As protein: CASSSPGFSGANVLTF.

This chain joins TRBV3-1 (or the pseudogene TRBV3-2) and TRBJ1-4, with 7 bases that match TRBD1. V gave up 5 bases and J gave up 5 bases; unmatched junction bases: 8. The CDR3 length is 15 residues. Germline V gives CDR1 LGHDT, CDR2 YNNKEL (reference sequence). The CDR3 loop reads CASSTRRGLNEKLFF. CDR3 DNA: TGTGCCAGCAGCACCCGGAGGGGGCTAAATGAAAAACTGTTTTTT.